Sequencing of this T cell receptor beta chain was carried out in a study of OX40 agonist ivuxolimab in advanced cancers. The assay was immunoSEQ multiplex PCR, and TCRdb's table has in-frame clones only and misses some. The sample has fewer than 25,000 clones; 88% are singletons. The germline V gene encodes CDR1 SGHRS and CDR2 YFSETQ. The CDR3 spans 15 residues. The ends were cut back, 3 bases at V and 2 bases at J, with 14 bases in the middle. This chain links TRBV5-1 with TRBJ1-2; TRBD1 might be the D (6 bases). The sample was CD4+ or CD8+ T cells sorted from blood, taken in a trial of the OX40 agonist ivuxolimab. The receptor comes from an adult with an advanced solid tumor such as melanoma, head and neck, liver or kidney cancer. The CDR3 sequence is CASSYEPQGNYGYTF. Written as DNA, the CDR3 is TGCGCCAGCAGCTACGAGCCACAGGGAAACTATGGCTACACCTTC.